This passage covers 21 T cell receptor beta chains from one sample sequenced in a study of blood T cells in healthy people across ages. A second PCR, run for roughly 7 to 11 cycles, used a sample-barcoded 5' primer plus a J-beta primer mix. TCRdb itself ran the 5' RACE reads through MiXCR, one entry per CDR3 protein. This sample has 1,300,000 or so distinct CDR3 sequences, with roughly 64% found just once. Material for sequencing was blood. All receptors derive from a man between 18 and 29 years old in good health.

The chain has TRBV5-8 and TRBJ2-4, with unresolved D. The DNA end is a closer match to TRBJ2-7, so the J assignment may be wrong. The germline V gene encodes CDR1 SGHTS and CDR2 YDEGEE. The CDR3 sequence is 12 residues long. The CDR3 reads CASSAGWNEQYF. In DNA, the CDR3 is TGTGCCAGCAGCGCCGGTTGGAACGAGCAGTACTTC.

This clonotype was seen only a few times. This chain joins TRBV11-2 and TRBJ2-1, with D tentatively TRBD2 (5 bases). The V end was cut by 2 bases, the J end by 7 bases, with 24 bases between. The CDR3 covers 18 residues. CDR1 and CDR2 (germline): SGHAT, FQNNGV. The CDR3 reads CASSLQYASARGSNEQFF. DNA of the CDR3: TGTGCCAGCAGCTTACAATACGCTTCGGCCCGGGGTTCGAATGAGCAGTTCTTC.

This clonotype has only a few counts. V usage is TRBV5-1 and J usage is TRBJ2-5; D perhaps matches TRBD1 (6 bases). The V gene lost 6 bases and the J gene lost 0 bases, with 15 bases spanning the gap. The CDR3 extends over 15 amino acids. Looked up from germline, CDR1 is SGHRS and CDR2 is YFSETQ. The CDR3 sequence: CASTAGTLYQETQYF. CDR3 in DNA: TGCGCCAGCACCGCCGGGACACTGTACCAAGAGACCCAGTACTTC.

The V call is TRBV5-1, the J call TRBJ2-1; TRBD2 matches at 9 bases. Trimming took 1 base from V and 2 from J; bases not matched to a gene: 1. The CDR3 loop spans 15 amino acids. CDR1 is SGHRS and CDR2 is YFSETQ in the germline V gene. The CDR3 here is CASSLIAGAYNEQFF. The DNA of the CDR3 is TGCGCCAGCAGCTTGATAGCGGGAGCCTACAATGAGCAGTTCTTC.

The chain joins TRBV30 to TRBJ1-2; no definite D call. V lost 1 base to trimming and J lost 2 bases, with 2 bases between them. The CDR3 is 11 amino acids. In germline, CDR1 is GTSNPN, CDR2 SVGIG (reference sequence). The DNA for the CDR3 is TGTGCCTGGAGTGGCAACTATGGCTACACCTTC. Translation gives CAWSGNYGYTF.

This chain joins TRBV12-3 or TRBV12-4 and TRBJ2-4; D ambiguous. The J call is uncertain, as TRBJ2-7 better fits the DNA end. This CDR3 comprises 12 residues. The CDR3 bases are TGTGCCAGCAGTCGCATAGCTGACGAGCAGTACTTC. This sequence encodes CASSRIADEQYF.

V and J are TRBV27 and TRBJ1-2; no reliable D call. The CDR3 runs 13 residues. Germline V gene data show CDR1 as MNHEY and CDR2 as SMNVEV (reference sequence). V was trimmed by 4 bases and J by 3 bases, leaving 9 bases between them. CDR3 sequence reads: CASSSTGHYGYTF. In DNA form, the CDR3 reads TGTGCCAGCAGTTCGACTGGGCACTATGGCTACACCTTC.

The chain couples TRBV20-1 to TRBJ2-3; 9 bases line up with TRBD2. Germline V gene lookup returns CDR1 DFQATT and CDR2 SNEGSKA (reference sequence). This CDR3 is 16 amino acids long. Unmatched junction bases numbered 12, after V lost 5 bases and J lost 3 bases. DNA for the CDR3: TGCAGTGCTCAGCTGGAGACCAGCGGGAGGACAGATACGCAGTATTTT. It specifies CSAQLETSGRTDTQYF.

J is TRBJ2-5 and V is TRBV2; 10 bases fit TRBD2. Germline CDR1 SNHLY, CDR2 FYNNEI. The CDR3 contains 16 residues. With V trimmed by 2 bases and J by 5 bases, 8 bases remained unmatched. CDR3 sequence reads: CASSERLAGARETQYF. In DNA form, the CDR3 reads TGTGCCAGCAGTGAAAGGCTAGCGGGAGCACGGGAGACCCAGTACTTC.

The J gene is TRBJ2-5, the V gene TRBV27, with D perhaps matching TRBD1 or TRBD2 (5 bases each). The CDR3 totals 13 residues. CDR1 is MNHEY and CDR2 is SMNVEV in the germline V gene (reference sequence). V was clipped by 10 bases and J by 5 bases, with 17 bases between them. The CDR3 here is CATKPWGLETQYF. CDR3 bases: TGTGCCACCAAACCTTGGGGGTTGGAGACCCAGTACTTC.

This chain links TRBV7-9 with TRBJ2-1; D ambiguous. V was trimmed by 4 bases and J by 0 bases, leaving 16 bases between them. The germline CDR1 and CDR2 sequences are SEHNR and FQNEAQ (reference sequence). The CDR3 extends over 17 amino acids. The CDR3 loop reads CASSSSSAGSSYNEQFF. The CDR3 coding sequence is TGTGCCAGCAGCTCCTCTTCCGCAGGCAGCTCCTACAATGAGCAGTTCTTC.

V gene TRBV6-2 or TRBV6-3 combines with J gene TRBJ2-1; D ambiguous. Germline-derived CDR1 and CDR2 are MNHEY and SVGEGT. V gave up 2 bases and J gave up 12 bases, with 11 bases separating them. This CDR3 has 12 residues. The CDR3 bases are TGTGCCAGCAGTTACCTACCTTTGGGGCAGTTCTTC. Translation gives CASSYLPLGQFF.

This rearrangement joins TRBV4-2 to TRBJ1-1; D is perhaps TRBD1 (5 bases). V was trimmed by 5 bases and J by 1 base, leaving 23 bases between them. The CDR3 contains 18 residues. Germline CDR1 and CDR2: LGHNA and YNFKEQ. In DNA form, the CDR3 reads TGTGCCAGCAGCTTTCCCAGCGGGGCGCTGTTGGAGAACACTGAAGCTTTCTTT. It specifies CASSFPSGALLENTEAFF.

The chain carries TRBV11-2 and TRBJ2-1, with TRBD2 identical over 11 bases. The CDR3 is 16 residues long. V lost 4 bases to trimming and J lost 8 bases; unmatched junction nucleotides: 10. Germline values: CDR1 SGHAT, CDR2 FQNNGV. As DNA, the CDR3 is TGTGCCAGCAGCTCCCTTGCTAGCGGGGGGAGCCATGAGCAGTTCTTC. It encodes CASSSLASGGSHEQFF.

The rearrangement links TRBV12-3 or TRBV12-4 to TRBJ1-4; D is unresolved. The CDR3 consists of 15 residues. Trimming took off 6 bases at V and 0 bases at J, with 11 bases between the two ends. The CDR3 region is CASSRLGATNEKLFF. The CDR3 DNA follows: TGTGCCAGCAGCCGATTAGGTGCAACTAATGAAAAACTGTTTTTT.

This rearrangement joins TRBV6-6 to TRBJ1-4, with D perhaps matching TRBD1 (6 bases). The length of the CDR3 is 12 residues. Germline V gene lookup returns CDR1 MNHNY and CDR2 SVGAGI (reference sequence). V lost 8 bases and J 7 bases, leaving 11 bases between the germline ends. DNA for the CDR3: TGTGCCAGCCTGGGGACAAGTGAAAAACTGTTTTTT. Protein sequence: CASLGTSEKLFF.

The chain recombines TRBV20-1 with TRBJ2-4; tentative D call: TRBD2 (6 bases). CDR3 length: 11 residues. Germline-derived CDR1 and CDR2 are DFQATT and SNEGSKA (reference sequence). V was trimmed by 5 bases and J by 8 bases, leaving 10 bases between them. CDR3: CSAELADIQYF. Here the CDR3 DNA reads TGCAGTGCTGAACTAGCTGACATTCAGTACTTC.

The V gene is TRBV29-1, the J gene TRBJ2-1, with D perhaps matching TRBD1 (6 bases). Trimming shortened V by 3 bases and J by 3 bases, and 12 bases separated the two germline ends. This CDR3 is built from 14 residues. CDR1 and CDR2 from the germline V gene are SQVTM and ANQGSEA. CDR3 coding DNA: TGCAGCGTTGAGTCCAGGGACATCTACAATGAGCAGTTCTTC. This codes for CSVESRDIYNEQFF.

The rearrangement links TRBV5-1 to TRBJ2-5, with 8 positions matching TRBD1. The V segment lost 3 bases and the J segment 2 bases; nucleotides outside the gene matches: 9. The CDR3 loop spans 16 amino acids. Per germline, CDR1 SGHRS and CDR2 YFSETQ. CDR3: CASSSTGAGIQETQYF. The CDR3 coding sequence is TGCGCCAGCAGCTCGACAGGGGCAGGGATACAAGAGACCCAGTACTTC.

This clonotype has more than one count but fewer than ten. J is TRBJ1-2 and V is TRBV6-6, with D unresolved. Per germline, CDR1 MNHNY and CDR2 SVGAGI (reference sequence). This CDR3 has 13 amino acids. With 2 bases removed from V and 6 bases from J, the gap between germline ends came to 10 bases. The CDR3 region is CASSYMESDGYTF. In DNA, the CDR3 is TGTGCCAGCAGTTACATGGAGTCCGATGGCTACACCTTC.

The gene calls are TRBV4-1 and TRBJ2-4, with D perhaps TRBD1 or TRBD2 (5 bases each). V lost 6 bases and J 4 bases, leaving 10 bases between the germline ends. The CDR3 is 13 residues long. CDR1 MGHRA and CDR2 YSYEKL come from the germline V gene. The CDR3 DNA reads TGCGCCAGCAGGAGGGACGAGAAAAACATTCAGTACTTC. Translating gives CASRRDEKNIQYF.